This TCR beta chain was retrieved from a study of blood T cells in healthy people across ages. Findings and limits, study-wide: CMV infection status of these donors was not known.

The second PCR ran roughly 7 to 12 cycles with a sample-barcoded 5' primer and J-beta primers. Each CDR3 protein is one row after TCRdb ran MiXCR on the 5' RACE reads. The sample carries around 1,900,000 distinct CDR3 sequences, approximately 39% recorded once. This clonotype was seen a few times. Its antigen is undetermined. CDR1 and CDR2 from the germline V gene are SNHLY and FYNNEI. The CDR3 extends over 13 amino acids. V lost 7 bases to trimming and J lost 2 bases, with 11 bases between them. V is TRBV2 and J is TRBJ2-5; D remains unclear. Sequenced sample: blood. The clonotype comes from a human donor in good health. The CDR3 DNA follows: TGTGCCAGCAAAATTGGGTGGCAAGAGACCCAGTACTTC. As protein: CASKIGWQETQYF.